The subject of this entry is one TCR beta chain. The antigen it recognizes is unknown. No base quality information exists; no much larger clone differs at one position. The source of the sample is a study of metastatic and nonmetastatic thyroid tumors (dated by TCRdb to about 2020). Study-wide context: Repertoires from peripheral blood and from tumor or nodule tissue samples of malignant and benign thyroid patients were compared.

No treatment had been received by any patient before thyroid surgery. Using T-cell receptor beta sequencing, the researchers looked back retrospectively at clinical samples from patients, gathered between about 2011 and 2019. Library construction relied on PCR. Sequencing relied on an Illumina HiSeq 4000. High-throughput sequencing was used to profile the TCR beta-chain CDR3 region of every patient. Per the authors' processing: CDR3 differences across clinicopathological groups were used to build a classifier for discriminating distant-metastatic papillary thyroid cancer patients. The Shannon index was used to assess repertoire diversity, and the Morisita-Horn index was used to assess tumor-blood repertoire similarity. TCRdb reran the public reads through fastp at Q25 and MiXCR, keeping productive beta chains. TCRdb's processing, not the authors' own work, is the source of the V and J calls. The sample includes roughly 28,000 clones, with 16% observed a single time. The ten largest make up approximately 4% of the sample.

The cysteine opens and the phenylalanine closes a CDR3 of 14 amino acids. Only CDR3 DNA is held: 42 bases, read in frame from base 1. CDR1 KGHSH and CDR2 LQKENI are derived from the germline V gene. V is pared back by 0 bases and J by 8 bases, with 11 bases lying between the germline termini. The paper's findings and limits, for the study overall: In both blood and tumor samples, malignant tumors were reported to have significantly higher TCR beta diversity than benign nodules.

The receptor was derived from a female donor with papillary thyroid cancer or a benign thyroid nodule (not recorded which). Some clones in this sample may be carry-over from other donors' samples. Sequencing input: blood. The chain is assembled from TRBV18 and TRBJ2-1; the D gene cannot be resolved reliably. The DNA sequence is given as TGTGCCAGCTCACCACCCGTTCTTCTCGATGAGCAGTTCTTC. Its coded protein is CASSPPVLLDEQFF.